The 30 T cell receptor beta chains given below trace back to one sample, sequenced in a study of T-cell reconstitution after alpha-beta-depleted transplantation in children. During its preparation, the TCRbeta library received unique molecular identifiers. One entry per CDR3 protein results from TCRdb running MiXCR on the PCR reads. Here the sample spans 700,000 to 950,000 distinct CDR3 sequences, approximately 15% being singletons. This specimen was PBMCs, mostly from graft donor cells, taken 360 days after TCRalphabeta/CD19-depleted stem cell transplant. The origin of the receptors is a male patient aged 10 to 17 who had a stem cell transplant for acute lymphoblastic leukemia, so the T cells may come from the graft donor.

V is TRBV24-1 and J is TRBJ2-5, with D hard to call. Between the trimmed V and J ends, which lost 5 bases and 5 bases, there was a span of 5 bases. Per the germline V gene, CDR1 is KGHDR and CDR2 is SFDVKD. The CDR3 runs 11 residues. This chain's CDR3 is CATSVGETQYF. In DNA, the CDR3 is TGTGCCACCAGTGTCGGGGAGACCCAGTACTTC.

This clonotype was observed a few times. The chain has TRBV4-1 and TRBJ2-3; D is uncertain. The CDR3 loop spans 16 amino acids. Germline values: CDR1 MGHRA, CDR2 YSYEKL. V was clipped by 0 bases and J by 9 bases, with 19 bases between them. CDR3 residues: CASSQDGRRRSETQYF. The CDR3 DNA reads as TGCGCCAGCAGCCAAGATGGTCGCAGGAGAAGTGAGACGCAGTATTTT.

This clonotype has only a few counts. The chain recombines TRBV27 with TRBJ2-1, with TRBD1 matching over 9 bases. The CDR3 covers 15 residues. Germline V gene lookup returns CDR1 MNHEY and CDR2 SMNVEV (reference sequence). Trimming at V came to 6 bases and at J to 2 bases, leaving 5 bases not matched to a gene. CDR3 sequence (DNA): TGTGCCAGCAGCTTGGACAGGGGAACCTACAATGAGCAGTTCTTC. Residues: CASSLDRGTYNEQFF.

The chain's CDR3 is CASSLGFTSGNTGELFF. The CDR3 DNA reads as TGCGCCAGCAGCTTGGGGTTCACTAGCGGGAACACCGGGGAGCTGTTTTTT. The chain employs TRBV5-1 and TRBJ2-2, with TRBD2 identical over 8 bases. This CDR3 contains 17 residues. Unmatched junction bases numbered 5, after V lost 0 bases and J lost 1 base. Germline assignment: CDR1 SGHRS and CDR2 YFSETQ.

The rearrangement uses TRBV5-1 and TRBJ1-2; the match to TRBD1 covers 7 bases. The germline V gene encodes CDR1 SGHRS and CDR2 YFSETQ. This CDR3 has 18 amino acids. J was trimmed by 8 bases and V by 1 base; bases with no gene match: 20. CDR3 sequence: CASSLSLGDSDNGVGYTF. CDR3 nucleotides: TGCGCCAGCAGCTTGTCCTTGGGGGACAGTGACAATGGGGTCGGCTACACCTTC.

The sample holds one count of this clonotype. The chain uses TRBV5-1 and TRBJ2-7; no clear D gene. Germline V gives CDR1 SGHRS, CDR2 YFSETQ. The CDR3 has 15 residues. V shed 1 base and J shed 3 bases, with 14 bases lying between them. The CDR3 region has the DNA TGCGCCAGCAGCTTGTTCCCTCCTCCTGGCTACGAGCAGTACTTC. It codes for CASSLFPPPGYEQYF.

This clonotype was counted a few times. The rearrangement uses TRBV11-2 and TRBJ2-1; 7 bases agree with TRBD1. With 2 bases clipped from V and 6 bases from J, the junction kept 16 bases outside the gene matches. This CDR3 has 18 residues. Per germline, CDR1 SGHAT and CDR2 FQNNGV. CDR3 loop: CASSLIRPRGLVGNEQFF. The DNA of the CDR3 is TGTGCCAGCAGCTTAATACGCCCGAGGGGGCTGGTGGGCAATGAGCAGTTCTTC. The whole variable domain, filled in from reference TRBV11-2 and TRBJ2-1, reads EAGVAQSPRYKIIEKRQSVAFWCNPISGHATLYWYQQILGQGPKLLIQFQNNGVVDDSQLPKDRFSAERLKGVDSTLKIQPAKLEDSAVYLCASSLIRPRGLVGNEQFFGPGTRLTVL.

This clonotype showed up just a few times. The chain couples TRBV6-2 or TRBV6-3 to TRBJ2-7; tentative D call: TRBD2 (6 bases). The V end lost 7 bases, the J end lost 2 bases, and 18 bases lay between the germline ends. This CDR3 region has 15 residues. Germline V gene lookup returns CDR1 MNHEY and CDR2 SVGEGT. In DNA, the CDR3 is TGTGCCAGCACTCCTCACTTAGCGGAAACCTACGAGCAGTACTTC. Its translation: CASTPHLAETYEQYF.

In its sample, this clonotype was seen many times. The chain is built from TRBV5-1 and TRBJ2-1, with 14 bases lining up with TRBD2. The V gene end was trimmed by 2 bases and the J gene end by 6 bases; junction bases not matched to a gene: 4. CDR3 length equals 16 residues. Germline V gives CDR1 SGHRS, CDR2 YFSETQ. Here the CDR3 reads CASSFGLAGGVNEQFF. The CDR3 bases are TGCGCCAGCAGCTTCGGACTAGCGGGAGGAGTCAATGAGCAGTTCTTC.

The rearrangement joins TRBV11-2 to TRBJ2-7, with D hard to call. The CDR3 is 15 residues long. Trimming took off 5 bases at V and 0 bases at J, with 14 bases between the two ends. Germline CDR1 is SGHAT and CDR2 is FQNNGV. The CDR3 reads CASSHTTESSYEQYF. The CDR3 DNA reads TGTGCCAGCAGCCACACGACCGAGAGCTCCTACGAGCAGTACTTC.

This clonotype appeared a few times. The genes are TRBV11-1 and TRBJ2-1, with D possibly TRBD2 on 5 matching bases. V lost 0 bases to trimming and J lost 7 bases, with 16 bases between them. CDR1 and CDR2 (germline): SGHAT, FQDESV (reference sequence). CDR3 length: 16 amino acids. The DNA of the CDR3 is TGTGCCAGCAGCTTAGCGCGGAGCGGACGGATGAATGAGCAGTTCTTC. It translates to CASSLARSGRMNEQFF. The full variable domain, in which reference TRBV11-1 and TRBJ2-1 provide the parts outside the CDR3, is EAEVAQSPRYKITEKSQAVAFWCDPISGHATLYWYRQILGQGPELLVQFQDESVVDDSQLPKDRFSAERLKGVDSTLKIQPAELGDSAMYLCASSLARSGRMNEQFFGPGTRLTVL.

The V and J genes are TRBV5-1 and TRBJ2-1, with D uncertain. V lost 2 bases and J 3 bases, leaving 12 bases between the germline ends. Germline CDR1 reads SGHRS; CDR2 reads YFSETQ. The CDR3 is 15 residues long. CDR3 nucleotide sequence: TGCGCCAGCAGCTTTTTCACAGTCAACTACAATGAGCAGTTCTTC. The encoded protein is CASSFFTVNYNEQFF.

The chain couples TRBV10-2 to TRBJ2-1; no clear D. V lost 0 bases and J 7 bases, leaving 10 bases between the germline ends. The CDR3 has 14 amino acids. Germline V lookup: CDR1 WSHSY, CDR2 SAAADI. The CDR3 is CASSESKRKNEQFF. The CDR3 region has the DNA TGCGCCAGCAGTGAGTCAAAGAGGAAGAATGAGCAGTTCTTC.

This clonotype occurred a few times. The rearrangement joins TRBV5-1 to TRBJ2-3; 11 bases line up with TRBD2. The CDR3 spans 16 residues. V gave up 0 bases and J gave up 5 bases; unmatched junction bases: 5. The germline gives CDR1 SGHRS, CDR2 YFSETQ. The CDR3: CASSLELAGVIDTQYF. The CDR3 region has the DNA TGCGCCAGCAGCTTGGAACTAGCGGGAGTAATAGATACGCAGTATTTT.

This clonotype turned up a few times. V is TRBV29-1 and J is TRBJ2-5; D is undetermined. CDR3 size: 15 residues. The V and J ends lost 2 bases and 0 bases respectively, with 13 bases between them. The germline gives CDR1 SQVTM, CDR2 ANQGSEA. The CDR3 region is CSVELGLRYQETQYF. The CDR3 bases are TGCAGCGTTGAATTGGGTCTTCGGTACCAAGAGACCCAGTACTTC.

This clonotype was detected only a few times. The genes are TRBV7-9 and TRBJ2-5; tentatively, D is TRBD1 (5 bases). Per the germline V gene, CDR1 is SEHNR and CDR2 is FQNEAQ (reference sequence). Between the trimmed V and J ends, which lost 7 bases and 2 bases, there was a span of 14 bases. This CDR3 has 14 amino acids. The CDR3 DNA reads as TGTGCCAGCACCCCCCAGGGATGGCAAGAGACCCAGTACTTC. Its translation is CASTPQGWQETQYF.

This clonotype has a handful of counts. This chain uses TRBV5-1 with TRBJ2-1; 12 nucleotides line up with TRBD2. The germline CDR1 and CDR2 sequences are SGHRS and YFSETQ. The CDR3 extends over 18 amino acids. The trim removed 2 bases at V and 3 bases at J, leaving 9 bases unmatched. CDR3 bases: TGCGCCAGCAGCTTCCCCGAGCTAGCGGGAGGGTACTACAATGAGCAGTTCTTC. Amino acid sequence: CASSFPELAGGYYNEQFF.

CDR3 protein: CASRPGGGGELFF. CDR3 DNA: TGTGCCAGCAGACCAGGGGGCGGCGGGGAGCTGTTTTTT. The rearrangement links TRBV25-1 to TRBJ2-2; TRBD1 matches 8 bases. V dropped 6 bases and J dropped 7; count of bases not matched to a gene: 4. This CDR3 comprises 13 residues. Germline lookup yields CDR1 MGHDK and CDR2 SYGVNS.

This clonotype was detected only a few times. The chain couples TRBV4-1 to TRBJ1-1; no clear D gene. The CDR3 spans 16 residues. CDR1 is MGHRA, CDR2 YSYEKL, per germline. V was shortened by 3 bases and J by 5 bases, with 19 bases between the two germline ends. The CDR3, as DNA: TGCGCCAGCAGCCAGCACCCTGGGCCCGTGCGAACTGAAGCTTTCTTT. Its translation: CASSQHPGPVRTEAFF.

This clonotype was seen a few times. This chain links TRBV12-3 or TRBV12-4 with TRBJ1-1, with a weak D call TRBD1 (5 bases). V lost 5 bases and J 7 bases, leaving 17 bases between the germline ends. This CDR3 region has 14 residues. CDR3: CASSLPFRAIEAFF. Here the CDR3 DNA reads TGTGCCAGCAGTCTGCCCTTCAGGGCGATTGAAGCTTTCTTT.

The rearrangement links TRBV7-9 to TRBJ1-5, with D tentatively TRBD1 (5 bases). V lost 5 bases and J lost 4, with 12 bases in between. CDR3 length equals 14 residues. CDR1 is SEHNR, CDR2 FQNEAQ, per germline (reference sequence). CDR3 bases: TGTGCCAGCAGCCCTTCGACAGTAAATCAGCCCCAGCATTTT. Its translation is CASSPSTVNQPQHF.

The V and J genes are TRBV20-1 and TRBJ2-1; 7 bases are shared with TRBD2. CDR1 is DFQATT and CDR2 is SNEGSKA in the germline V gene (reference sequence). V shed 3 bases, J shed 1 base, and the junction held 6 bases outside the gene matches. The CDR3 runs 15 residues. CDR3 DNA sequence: TGCAGTGCTAGCATGAGCGGGATGTCCTACAATGAGCAGTTCTTC. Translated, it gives CSASMSGMSYNEQFF.

The CDR3 DNA reads as TGCGCCAGCAGCCCTAGGGACCCGGGCGAGCAGTACTTC. Protein: CASSPRDPGEQYF. The V and J genes are TRBV5-1 and TRBJ2-7, with D possibly being TRBD1 or TRBD2 (5 bases each). This CDR3 is 13 amino acids long. CDR1 and CDR2 (germline): SGHRS, YFSETQ. Trimming took 4 bases from V and 6 from J, leaving 14 bases between them.

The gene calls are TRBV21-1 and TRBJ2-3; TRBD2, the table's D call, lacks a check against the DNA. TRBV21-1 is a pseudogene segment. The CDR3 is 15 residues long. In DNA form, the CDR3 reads TGTGCCAGCGAGGGACTAGTACACACATCAGATACGCAGTATTTT. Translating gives CASEGLVHTSDTQYF.

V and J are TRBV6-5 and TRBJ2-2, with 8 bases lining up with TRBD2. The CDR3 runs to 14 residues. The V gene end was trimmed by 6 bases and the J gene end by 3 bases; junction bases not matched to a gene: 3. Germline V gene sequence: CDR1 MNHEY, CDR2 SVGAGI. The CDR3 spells CASRASGYTGELFF. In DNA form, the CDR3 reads TGTGCCAGCAGGGCTAGCGGGTACACCGGGGAGCTGTTTTTT.

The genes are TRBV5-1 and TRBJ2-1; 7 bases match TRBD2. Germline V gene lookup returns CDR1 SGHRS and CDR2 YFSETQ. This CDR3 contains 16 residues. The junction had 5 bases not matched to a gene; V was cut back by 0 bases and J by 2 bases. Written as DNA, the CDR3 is TGCGCCAGCAGCTTGGAGGCGGGAGCGGCCTACAATGAGCAGTTCTTC. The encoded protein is CASSLEAGAAYNEQFF.

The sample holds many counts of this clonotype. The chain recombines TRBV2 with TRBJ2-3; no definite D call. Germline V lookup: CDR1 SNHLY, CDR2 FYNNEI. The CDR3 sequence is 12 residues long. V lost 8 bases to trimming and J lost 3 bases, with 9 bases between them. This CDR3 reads CASPEITDTQYF. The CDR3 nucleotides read TGTGCCAGCCCGGAGATTACAGATACGCAGTATTTT.

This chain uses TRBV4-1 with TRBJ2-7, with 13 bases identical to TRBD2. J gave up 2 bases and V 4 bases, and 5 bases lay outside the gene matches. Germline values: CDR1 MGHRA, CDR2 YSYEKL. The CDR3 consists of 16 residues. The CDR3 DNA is TGCGCCAGCAGCCGTCTGACTAGCGGGAGGCCCTACGAGCAGTACTTC. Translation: CASSRLTSGRPYEQYF.

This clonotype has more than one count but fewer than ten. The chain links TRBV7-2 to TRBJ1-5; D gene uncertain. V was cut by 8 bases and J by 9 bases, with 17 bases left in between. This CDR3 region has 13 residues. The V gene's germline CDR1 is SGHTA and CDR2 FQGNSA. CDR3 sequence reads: CASAPLFIRPQHF. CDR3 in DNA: TGTGCCAGCGCACCTCTTTTTATTCGGCCCCAGCATTTT.

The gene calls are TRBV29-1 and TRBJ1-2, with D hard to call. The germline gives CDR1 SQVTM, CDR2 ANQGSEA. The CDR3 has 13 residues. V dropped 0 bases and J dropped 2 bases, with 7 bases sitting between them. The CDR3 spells CSVEDGRNYGYTF. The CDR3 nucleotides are TGCAGCGTTGAAGATGGGCGGAACTATGGCTACACCTTC.